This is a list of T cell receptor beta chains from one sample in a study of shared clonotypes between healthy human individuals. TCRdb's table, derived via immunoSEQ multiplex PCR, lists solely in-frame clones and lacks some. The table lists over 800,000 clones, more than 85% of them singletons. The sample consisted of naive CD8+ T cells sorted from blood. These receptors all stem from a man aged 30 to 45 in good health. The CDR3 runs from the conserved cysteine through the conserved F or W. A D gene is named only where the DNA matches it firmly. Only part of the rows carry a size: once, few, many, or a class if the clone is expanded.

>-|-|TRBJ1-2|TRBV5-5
TGTGCCAGCAGCCTAAGAGTGGCTTACAGGGATCAGAACTATGGCTACACCTTC
CASSLRVAYRDQNYGYTF
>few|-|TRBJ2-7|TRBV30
TGTGCCTGGAGTGTTGGCCACTCCTACGAGCAGTACTTC
CAWSVGHSYEQYF
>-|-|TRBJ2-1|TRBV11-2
TGTGCCAGCAGCTTAGGTGCTAGAAGCTCCTACAATGAGCAGTTCTTC
CASSLGARSSYNEQFF
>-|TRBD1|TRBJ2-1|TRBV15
TGTGCCACCAGCAGAAGCGACAGGGTATACAATGAGCAGTTCTTC
CATSRSDRVYNEQFF
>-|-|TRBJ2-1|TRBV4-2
TGTGCCAGCAGCCAAGGGTTCGGCGGATCAAACTACAATGAGCAGTTCTTC
CASSQGFGGSNYNEQFF
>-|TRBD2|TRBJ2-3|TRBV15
TGTGCCACCAGAGCGGGAGGAATCACAGATACGCAGTATTTT
CATRAGGITDTQYF
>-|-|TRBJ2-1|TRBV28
TGTGCCAGCACCACCCTACTAGGCCCCTACAATGAGCAGTTCTTC
CASTTLLGPYNEQFF
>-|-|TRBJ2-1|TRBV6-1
TGTGCCAGCACCGACCTGGGCGGACGACGGGAGCAGTTCTTC
CASTDLGGRREQFF
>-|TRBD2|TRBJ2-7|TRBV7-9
TGTGCCAGCAGCGATGATAGCGGGAGCCTCTCCTACGAGCAGTACTTC
CASSDDSGSLSYEQYF
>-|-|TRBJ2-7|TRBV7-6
TGTGCCAGCAGCTTAGCGGGGGGCTCCTACGAGCAGTACTTC
CASSLAGGSYEQYF
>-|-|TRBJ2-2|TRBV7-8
TGTGCCAGCAGCTTAGCGCTAACGTCGGAGTATCTGGCCGGGGAGCTGTTTTTT
CASSLALTSEYLAGELFF
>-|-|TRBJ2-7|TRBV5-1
TGCGCCAGCAGCTTGAGGCAGCTCTCCTACGAGCAGTACTTC
CASSLRQLSYEQYF
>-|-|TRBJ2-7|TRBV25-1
TGTGCCAGCAGTGGGGCCCTCTGGGAGCAGTACTTC
CASSGALWEQYF
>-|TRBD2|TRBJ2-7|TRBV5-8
TGTGCCAGCAGCGCTGGACTAGCGGGAGACGACGAGCAGTACTTC
CASSAGLAGDDEQYF
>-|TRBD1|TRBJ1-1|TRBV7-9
TGTGCCAGCAGCTTGAGACTGGACAGGGGCACTGAAGCTTTCTTT
CASSLRLDRGTEAFF
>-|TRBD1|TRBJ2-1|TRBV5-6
TGTGCCAGCAGCCAGCGGACAGGGAGCTATGTGTTGGACGAGCAGTTCTTC
CASSQRTGSYVLDEQFF
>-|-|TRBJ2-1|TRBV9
TGTGCCAGCAGCGAGGGACTGGCAGAACTCAATGAGCAGTTCTTC
CASSEGLAELNEQFF
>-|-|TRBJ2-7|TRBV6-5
TGTGCCAGCAGTCCTTTGACGGGGAGCTCCTACGAGCAGTACTTC
CASSPLTGSSYEQYF
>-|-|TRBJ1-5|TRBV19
TGTGCCAGTAGCACGTGGGGAGATGGCAATCAGCCCCAGCATTTT
CASSTWGDGNQPQHF
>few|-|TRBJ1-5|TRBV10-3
TGTGCCATCAGGAGTGGGCAGAGTAATCAGCCCCAGCATTTT
CAIRSGQSNQPQHF
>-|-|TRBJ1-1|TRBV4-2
TGTGCCAGCAGCCCCCGACAAGACCAGTTGAACACTGAAGCTTTCTTT
CASSPRQDQLNTEAFF
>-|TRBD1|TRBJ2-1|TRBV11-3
TGTGCCAGCACCCGGACAGGGGGAGACAATGAGCAGTTCTTC
CASTRTGGDNEQFF
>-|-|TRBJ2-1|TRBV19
TGTGCCAGTAGTATAGCTGAGGGAGGATACAATGAGCAGTTCTTC
CASSIAEGGYNEQFF
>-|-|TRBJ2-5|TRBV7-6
TGTGCCAGCATGGAGGGTGTGACCCAGTACTTC
CASMEGVTQYF
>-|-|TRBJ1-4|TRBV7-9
TGTGCCAGCAGAGGGGCAGGAGGGGGTGAAAAACTGTTTTTT
CASRGAGGGEKLFF
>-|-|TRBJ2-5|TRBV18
TGTGCCAGCTCGGCCAAGAACAGGGTAGAGGAGACCCAGTACTTC
CASSAKNRVEETQYF
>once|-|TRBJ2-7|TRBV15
TGTGCCACCAGCAGGAAGGACAGCCCCTACGAGCAGTACTTC
CATSRKDSPYEQYF
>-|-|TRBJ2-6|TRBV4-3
TGCGCCAGCAGCCAAGAACTATCTGGGGCCAACGTCCTGACTTTC
CASSQELSGANVLTF
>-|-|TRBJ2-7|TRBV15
TGTGCCACCAGCAGAGAGAGGGGCCCGTCTTACGAGCAGTACTTC
CATSRERGPSYEQYF
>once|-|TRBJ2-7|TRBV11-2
TGTGCCAGCAGCCTATTCACGTGGGAGCAGTACTTC
CASSLFTWEQYF
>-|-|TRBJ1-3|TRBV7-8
TGTGCCAGCAGCTTAGAGCGTACGGGAAACACCATATATTTT
CASSLERTGNTIYF
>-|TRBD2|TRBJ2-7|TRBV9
TGTGCCAGCAGCGTAGCTAGCGGCACGTACGAGCAGTACTTC
CASSVASGTYEQYF
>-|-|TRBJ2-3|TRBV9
TGTGCCAGCAGCGTAGAGGCCCCAGGAGACTTAGGTTATACGCAGTATTTT
CASSVEAPGDLGYTQYF
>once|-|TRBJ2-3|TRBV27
TGTGCCAGCAGTTTGGGGGGACTTCGCCCAGGAATCACAGATACGCAGTATTTT
CASSLGGLRPGITDTQYF
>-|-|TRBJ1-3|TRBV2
TGTGCCAGCCGTGGGAACACCATATATTTT
CASRGNTIYF
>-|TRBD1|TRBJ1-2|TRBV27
TGTGCCAGCAGTCCCTCGACAGGGGACCTTAACTATGGCTACACCTTC
CASSPSTGDLNYGYTF
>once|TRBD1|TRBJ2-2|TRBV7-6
TGTGCCAGCAGCACGGGACAGGGCACCGGGGAGCTGTTTTTT
CASSTGQGTGELFF
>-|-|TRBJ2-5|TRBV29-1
TGCAGCGGGACAGCAATAGGGGCCCAGTACTTC
CSGTAIGAQYF
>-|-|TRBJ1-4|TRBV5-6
TGTGCCAGCAGCCGGGGCGGGCTCCCAGATGAAAAACTGTTTTTT
CASSRGGLPDEKLFF
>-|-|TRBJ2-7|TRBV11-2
TGTGCCAGCAGCTTGTCAGCACAGGGTTACGAGCAGTACTTC
CASSLSAQGYEQYF
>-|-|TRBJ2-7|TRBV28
TGTGCCAGCAGTTTACCCCCCCGACTAGGGTTCTACGAGCAGTACTTC
CASSLPPRLGFYEQYF
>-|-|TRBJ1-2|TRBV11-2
TGTGCCAGCAGCCCCCTGGGGGCTAGTAACTATGGCTACACCTTC
CASSPLGASNYGYTF
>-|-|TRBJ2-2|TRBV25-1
TGTGCCAGCAGGGGGGAGCCTACAAGCACCGGGGAGCTGTTTTTT
CASRGEPTSTGELFF
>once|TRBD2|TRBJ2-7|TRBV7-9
TGTGCCAGCAGCTTAGGGGTAGCGGGAGTAGTCTACGAGCAGTACTTC
CASSLGVAGVVYEQYF
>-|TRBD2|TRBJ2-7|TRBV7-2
TGTGCCAGCAGCTTTAGCGGGAGTGGCTACGAGCAGTACTTC
CASSFSGSGYEQYF
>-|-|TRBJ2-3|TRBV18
TGTGCCAGCTCACCACCCATCCCGGGTCAGCTTCGCACAGATACGCAGTATTTT
CASSPPIPGQLRTDTQYF
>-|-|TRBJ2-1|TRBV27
TGTGCCAGCAGTTTTTCCGATGAGCAGTTCTTC
CASSFSDEQFF
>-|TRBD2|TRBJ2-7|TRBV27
TGTGCCAGCAGTGCCAGGACTAGCGGACGTTCCTACGAGCAGTACTTC
CASSARTSGRSYEQYF
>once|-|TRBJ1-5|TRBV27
TGTGCCAGCAGTTTATCTCGTGGGAACAATCAGCCCCAGCATTTT
CASSLSRGNNQPQHF
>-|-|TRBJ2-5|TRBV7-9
TGTGCCAGCAGCCGGGAAGTGGGGACCCAGTACTTC
CASSREVGTQYF
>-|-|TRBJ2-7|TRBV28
TGTGCCAGCAGTTTTTCTGGGACATACCCCTACGAGCAGTACTTC
CASSFSGTYPYEQYF
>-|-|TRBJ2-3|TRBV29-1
TGCAGCGTTGAGGCAGTCAGGCCTAGCACAGATACGCAGTATTTT
CSVEAVRPSTDTQYF
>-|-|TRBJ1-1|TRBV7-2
TGTGCCAGCACCTTTCGGGGGGGAACTGAAGCTTTCTTT
CASTFRGGTEAFF
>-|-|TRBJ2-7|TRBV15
TGTGCCACCAGCTCCCGACAGGCGGATCCCTACGAGCAGTACTTC
CATSSRQADPYEQYF
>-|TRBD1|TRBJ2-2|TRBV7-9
TGTGCCAGCAGCCCCTGGACAGGGTACACCGGGGAGCTGTTTTTT
CASSPWTGYTGELFF